These 21 T cell receptor beta chains originate from one sample sequenced in a study of cytomegalovirus exposure and HLA in healthy donors. The protocol was immunoSEQ multiplex PCR, while the TCRdb copy is restricted to in-frame clones and leaves out a portion. The table records about 98,000 clones, about 95% of them present only once. Sequenced material: PBMCs. These receptors came from a woman aged 18-30 years in good health and CMV-seronegative.

The V gene is TRBV6-5, the J gene TRBJ1-1, with D tentatively TRBD1 (5 bases). The CDR3 spans 14 residues. With 6 bases removed from V and 0 bases from J, the gap between germline ends came to 11 bases. Germline V gives CDR1 MNHEY, CDR2 SVGAGI. Here the CDR3 reads CASRGHFMNTEAFF. CDR3 nucleotide sequence: TGTGCCAGCAGAGGACACTTTATGAACACTGAAGCTTTCTTT.

The sample holds one count of this clone. This sequence joins TRBV19 and TRBJ2-1; TRBD2 matches at 8 bases. CDR3 length: 14 residues. Germline CDR1 LNHDA, CDR2 SQIVND (reference sequence). The V segment lost 4 bases and the J segment 6 bases; nucleotides outside the gene matches: 5. CDR3 sequence: CASSSGGRGNEQFF. The CDR3 region has the DNA TGTGCCAGTAGTAGCGGGGGGCGGGGCAATGAGCAGTTCTTC.

The chain couples TRBV7-3 to TRBJ1-1; D remains ambiguous. There are 13 residues in the CDR3. Germline V gives CDR1 SGHTA, CDR2 FQGTGA. The V and J ends lost 6 bases and 2 bases respectively, with 10 bases between them. The CDR3 sequence: CASSRELNTEAFF. CDR3 in DNA: TGTGCCAGCAGTAGGGAGCTAAACACTGAAGCTTTCTTT.

This sequence joins TRBV19 and TRBJ2-3; D is possibly TRBD1 (6 bases). In germline, CDR1 is LNHDA, CDR2 SQIVND (reference sequence). The CDR3 is 12 amino acids. V lost 5 bases, J lost 4 bases, and 7 bases lay in between. CDR3 region: CASSHRADTQYF. For the CDR3, the DNA is TGTGCCAGTAGTCACAGGGCAGATACGCAGTATTTT. Drawing the rest from reference TRBV19 and TRBJ2-3, the complete variable domain is DGGITQSPKYLFRKEGQNVTLSCEQNLNHDAMYWYRQDPGQGLRLIYYSQIVNDFQKGDIAEGYSVSREKKESFPLTVTSAQKNPTAFYLCASSHRADTQYFGPGTRLTVL.

This clone was counted only a few times. The V call is TRBV18, the J call TRBJ2-1; TRBD1 aligns across 7 bases. The CDR3 consists of 15 residues. Germline CDR1 and CDR2: KGHSH and LQKENI. The junction had 7 bases not matched to a gene; V was cut back by 4 bases and J by 4 bases. The CDR3 DNA sequence: TGTGCCAGCTCACTCTCCACAGGGGTTTACAATGAGCAGTTCTTC. This codes for CASSLSTGVYNEQFF. Using reference TRBV18 and TRBJ2-1 for the parts outside the CDR3, the full variable domain is NAGVMQNPRHLVRRRGQEARLRCSPMKGHSHVYWYRQLPEEGLKFMVYLQKENIIDESGMPKERFSAEFPKEGPSILRIQQVVRGDSAAYFCASSLSTGVYNEQFFGPGTRLTVL.

A single count supports this clone. The genes are TRBV7-2 and TRBJ2-1, with 9 positions matching TRBD2. The J segment lost 7 bases and the V segment lost 2 bases, leaving 9 bases of the junction unmatched. Germline V CDR1 and CDR2: SGHTA, FQGNSA. This CDR3 spans 16 amino acids. Here the CDR3 DNA reads TGTGCCAGCAGCTTAAACGAGGCGGGAGGGGGGAATGAGCAGTTCTTC. Protein product: CASSLNEAGGGNEQFF.

V usage is TRBV10-3 and J usage is TRBJ2-3, with D maybe TRBD2 (5 bases). V lost 11 bases and J 5 bases, leaving 17 bases between the germline ends. The CDR3 contains 13 residues. Germline V gene sequence: CDR1 ENHRY, CDR2 SYGVKD. The DNA of the CDR3 is TGTGCCGCCAAAGCAGAGGGTGGAGATACGCAGTATTTT. Translating it yields CAAKAEGGDTQYF.

The sample holds one count of this clone. The J gene is TRBJ1-2, the V gene TRBV6-4; possible D gene TRBD1, 5 bases. Germline CDR1 is MRHNA and CDR2 is SNTAGT. The germline V and J ends were trimmed by 5 bases and 0 bases, with 19 bases remaining between them. This CDR3 is built from 17 residues. Here the CDR3 DNA reads TGTGCCAGCAGTTACCGGACAAAGCGGGTTACTAACTATGGCTACACCTTC. Protein product: CASSYRTKRVTNYGYTF.

The chain uses TRBV6-6 and TRBJ2-3, with 10 bases identical to TRBD1. Germline V gene lookup returns CDR1 MNHNY and CDR2 SVGAGI (reference sequence). This CDR3 region has 15 residues. The V gene end was trimmed by 2 bases and the J gene end by 3 bases; junction bases not matched to a gene: 2. CDR3 in amino acids: CASSYGQGDTDTQYF. CDR3 DNA: TGTGCCAGCAGTTACGGACAGGGGGATACAGATACGCAGTATTTT.

The rearrangement joins TRBV6-5 to TRBJ1-1; 9 bases align to TRBD1. The germline gives CDR1 MNHEY, CDR2 SVGAGI. J lost 5 bases, V lost 5 bases, and 0 bases had no gene match. The CDR3 is 12 amino acids. The CDR3 reads CASSDRGTEAFF. The CDR3 region has the DNA TGTGCCAGCAGTGACAGGGGGACTGAAGCTTTCTTT.

This chain uses TRBV5-1 with TRBJ2-1; perhaps TRBD2 as D (6 bases). The germline CDR1 and CDR2 sequences are SGHRS and YFSETQ. The CDR3 loop spans 13 amino acids. V was shortened by 1 base and J by 10 bases, with 12 bases between the two germline ends. The CDR3 sequence: CASSLSPEGEQFF. In DNA, the CDR3 is TGCGCCAGCAGCTTGAGTCCGGAGGGAGAGCAGTTCTTC.

The chain employs TRBV7-9 and TRBJ2-3, with 9 bases aligning to TRBD2. This CDR3 has 13 residues. With 10 bases clipped from V and 5 bases from J, the junction kept 7 bases outside the gene matches. Germline assignment: CDR1 SEHNR and CDR2 FQNEAQ (reference sequence). Written as DNA, the CDR3 is TGTGCCACCCTGCAGCGGGAGGTAGATACGCAGTATTTT. Amino acid sequence: CATLQREVDTQYF.

This rearrangement joins TRBV9 to TRBJ1-1; D not certain. This CDR3 contains 15 residues. Trimming removed 0 bases at V and 1 base at J, with 10 bases between. Germline CDR1 is SGDLS and CDR2 is YYNGEE. This chain's CDR3 is CASSVDPGKNTEAFF. The DNA for the CDR3 is TGTGCCAGCAGCGTAGATCCGGGGAAGAACACTGAAGCTTTCTTT.

V gene TRBV6-5 combines with J gene TRBJ1-1; the match to TRBD1 covers 9 bases. V dropped 2 bases and J dropped 5; count of bases not matched to a gene: 3. Looked up from germline, CDR1 is MNHEY and CDR2 is SVGAGI. CDR3 size: 14 residues. CDR3 DNA sequence: TGTGCCAGCAGTTACAGGACAGGGGAAACTGAAGCTTTCTTT. It is translated as CASSYRTGETEAFF.

This chain connects TRBV10-3 to TRBJ1-2; 10 nucleotides match TRBD1. The CDR3 has 19 residues. From germline, CDR1 is ENHRY and CDR2 SYGVKD. Unmatched junction bases numbered 14, after V lost 4 bases and J lost 0 bases. The CDR3 reads CAISARDRGPQLANYGYTF. The CDR3 DNA is TGTGCCATCAGTGCAAGGGACAGGGGTCCCCAGTTAGCTAACTATGGCTACACCTTC.

The chain has TRBV18 and TRBJ2-2, with 7 bases identical to TRBD2. The germline V gene has CDR1 KGHSH and CDR2 LQKENI. V lost 1 base to trimming and J lost 5 bases; unmatched junction nucleotides: 7. The CDR3 sequence is 16 residues long. CDR3 loop: CASSPRGGSRTGELFF. The CDR3 DNA reads TGTGCCAGCTCACCACGGGGCGGGAGTAGGACCGGGGAGCTGTTTTTT.

The V call is TRBV14, the J call TRBJ2-2; 7 nucleotides line up with TRBD1. The CDR3 consists of 17 residues. Germline V CDR1 and CDR2: SGHDN, FVKESK. The ends lost 4 bases at V and 1 base at J; junction bases unmatched: 9. The CDR3 protein is CASSLLSGTVNTGELFF. The CDR3 nucleotides are TGTGCCAGCAGCCTACTCTCCGGGACAGTGAACACCGGGGAGCTGTTTTTT. The full variable domain, its missing parts supplied by reference TRBV14 and TRBJ2-2, is EAGVTQFPSHSVIEKGQTVTLRCDPISGHDNLYWYRRVMGKEIKFLLHFVKESKQDESGMPNNRFLAERTGGTYSTLKVQPAELEDSGVYFCASSLLSGTVNTGELFFGEGSRLTVL.

The CDR3 loop is CASRGGTAGNYGYTF. For the CDR3, the DNA is TGTGCCAGCCGAGGCGGGACAGCTGGGAACTATGGCTACACCTTC. The gene calls are TRBV5-5 and TRBJ1-2, with 7 bases aligning to TRBD1. This CDR3 contains 15 residues. The ends lost 7 bases at V and 2 bases at J; junction bases unmatched: 11. Germline V CDR1 and CDR2: SGHKS, YYEKEE (reference sequence).

This sequence joins TRBV30 and TRBJ2-2; 7 bases line up with TRBD1. The V gene end was trimmed by 4 bases and the J gene end by 8 bases; junction bases not matched to a gene: 7. There are 13 residues in the CDR3. CDR1 is GTSNPN and CDR2 is SVGIG in the germline V gene (reference sequence). The CDR3 sequence: CAWNPGQPGELFF. The CDR3 bases are TGTGCCTGGAACCCGGGACAGCCGGGGGAGCTGTTTTTT.

CDR3 loop: CASRPGQGRLGELFF. The CDR3 DNA is TGTGCCAGCAGACCGGGACAGGGAAGACTCGGGGAGCTGTTTTTT. The rearrangement links TRBV2 to TRBJ2-2, with 9 bases identical to TRBD1. Trimming removed 6 bases from V and 7 bases from J; junction bases left unmatched: 9. CDR1 is SNHLY and CDR2 is FYNNEI in the germline V gene. The CDR3 contains 15 residues.

The chain couples TRBV27 to TRBJ2-4; tentative D call: TRBD2 (5 bases). The germline CDR1 and CDR2 sequences are MNHEY and SMNVEV (reference sequence). Trimming cost V 5 bases and J 7 bases, with 21 bases left between them. The CDR3 extends over 16 amino acids. CDR3 DNA: TGTGCCAGCAGTGTTATGGGGAGTGGGGAGTTGAACATTCAGTACTTC. The encoded protein is CASSVMGSGELNIQYF.